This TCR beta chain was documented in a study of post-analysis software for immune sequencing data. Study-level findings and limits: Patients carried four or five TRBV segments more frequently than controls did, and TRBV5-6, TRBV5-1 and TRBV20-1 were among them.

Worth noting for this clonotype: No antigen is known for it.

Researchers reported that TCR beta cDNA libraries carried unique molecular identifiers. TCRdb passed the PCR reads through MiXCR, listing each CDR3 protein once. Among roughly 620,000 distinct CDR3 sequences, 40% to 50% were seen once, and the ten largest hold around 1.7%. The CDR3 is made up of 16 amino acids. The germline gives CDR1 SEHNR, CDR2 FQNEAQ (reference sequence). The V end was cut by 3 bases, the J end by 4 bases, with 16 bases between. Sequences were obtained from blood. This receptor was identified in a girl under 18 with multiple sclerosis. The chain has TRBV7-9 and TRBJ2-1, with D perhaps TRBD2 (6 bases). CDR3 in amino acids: CASSFSGRDSYNEQFF. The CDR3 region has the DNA TGTGCCAGCAGCTTTTCCGGGCGGGATTCATACAATGAGCAGTTCTTC.